This TCR beta chain was captured by sequencing in a study of post-analysis software for immune sequencing data. Overall study: Recorded subtypes: relapsing-remitting, secondary progressive, progressive-relapsing; some patients unannotated. Study observations and caveats: F measure clustering grouped samples strongly by preparation batch. In multiple sclerosis, normalized Chao1 diversity was significantly below that of controls. The study found TRBV5-6, TRBV5-1 and TRBV20-1 among four to six TRBV segments more frequent in patients than controls.

This clonotype was observed a handful of times. The antigen is undetermined. TCR beta cDNA libraries included unique molecular identifiers. Yield was about 500,000 cDNA molecules from roughly 0.93 to 9.6 million T cells. Each CDR3 protein gets one entry after TCRdb re-called the PCR reads with MiXCR. The profile shows 820,000 or so distinct CDR3 sequences, about 50% of them singletons. This CDR3 contains 15 residues. Per germline, CDR1 DFQATT and CDR2 SNEGSKA (reference sequence). This sequence was found in a girl aged 5-17 years with multiple sclerosis. This sequence joins TRBV20-1 and TRBJ2-7; 10 bases are shared with TRBD2. The J call may be mistaken, given a closer DNA end match to TRBJ2-5. Sequencing was done on a sample of blood. CDR3 amino acids: CSARVGLAGAKTQYF. The CDR3 coding sequence is TGCAGTGCTAGAGTGGGGCTAGCGGGAGCAAAGACCCAGTACTTC.